The rows below give T cell receptor beta chains drawn from one sample of a study of blood T cell repertoires in COVID-19. Using immunoSEQ multiplex PCR, the repertoire was profiled, and TCRdb retains in-frame clones only, with some absent. The sample records under 300,000 clones, about nine tenths being singletons. Sequencing used PBMCs or T cells enriched from blood (not recorded which). The source of these receptors is a woman aged 40 to 55 with acute COVID-19. Each CDR3 is given with its conserved first and last residue. The D gene is left open where the match is weak. Clone size, where shown, is once, few, many, or a class for clones that have expanded.

j_gene: TRBJ2-7; v_gene: TRBV3-1/TRBV3-2; d_gene: TRBD1; abundance: once; CDR3aa: CASSVKDRVGEQYF; CDR3nt: TGTGCCAGCAGCGTAAAGGACAGGGTTGGCGAGCAGTACTTC
j_gene: TRBJ1-1; v_gene: TRBV19; d_gene: TRBD1; abundance: -; CDR3aa: CASSPARGPNEAFF; CDR3nt: TGTGCCAGTAGCCCTGCGAGGGGGCCCAATGAAGCTTTCTTT
j_gene: TRBJ1-2; v_gene: TRBV9; d_gene: -; abundance: -; CDR3aa: CASSAQGIGGYTF; CDR3nt: TGTGCCAGCAGCGCACAGGGTATAGGGGGCTACACCTTC
j_gene: TRBJ2-7; v_gene: TRBV30; d_gene: TRBD1; abundance: -; CDR3aa: CAWRPGTGHYEQYF; CDR3nt: TGTGCCTGGCGACCCGGGACAGGACACTACGAGCAGTACTTC
j_gene: TRBJ1-5; v_gene: TRBV24-1; d_gene: TRBD1; abundance: -; CDR3aa: CATSVGQGNQPQHF; CDR3nt: TGTGCCACCAGTGTAGGACAGGGCAATCAGCCCCAGCATTTT
j_gene: TRBJ2-7; v_gene: TRBV7-2; d_gene: -; abundance: -; CDR3aa: CASSLGRQISYEQYF; CDR3nt: TGTGCCAGCAGCTTAGGGCGGCAGATAAGCTACGAGCAGTACTTC
j_gene: TRBJ1-2; v_gene: TRBV5-5; d_gene: -; abundance: -; CDR3aa: CASSLWAGENYGYTF; CDR3nt: TGTGCCAGCAGCTTGTGGGCGGGGGAGAACTATGGCTACACCTTC
j_gene: TRBJ2-7; v_gene: TRBV14; d_gene: TRBD1; abundance: -; CDR3aa: CASSLRGQGTYEQYF; CDR3nt: TGTGCCAGCAGTCTGCGGGGACAGGGGACCTACGAGCAGTACTTC
j_gene: TRBJ2-1; v_gene: TRBV5-8; d_gene: TRBD1; abundance: -; CDR3aa: CASSPGLDRGNEQFF; CDR3nt: TGTGCCAGCAGCCCGGGCCTAGACAGGGGGAATGAGCAGTTCTTC
j_gene: TRBJ2-1; v_gene: TRBV2; d_gene: TRBD2; abundance: -; CDR3aa: CASSENPGLAFEQFF; CDR3nt: TGTGCCAGCAGTGAAAACCCGGGACTAGCGTTTGAGCAGTTCTTC
j_gene: TRBJ2-1; v_gene: TRBV7-2; d_gene: -; abundance: -; CDR3aa: CASSTAGQGGEQFF; CDR3nt: TGTGCCAGCAGCACCGCAGGGCAGGGGGGTGAGCAGTTCTTC
j_gene: TRBJ2-1; v_gene: TRBV7-2; d_gene: -; abundance: -; CDR3aa: CASSPSRTEYNEQFF; CDR3nt: TGTGCCAGCAGCCCATCCCGGACAGAGTACAATGAGCAGTTCTTC
j_gene: TRBJ2-5; v_gene: TRBV29-1; d_gene: TRBD2; abundance: -; CDR3aa: CSVVLAGWLVTQYF; CDR3nt: TGCAGCGTTGTTCTAGCGGGGTGGCTGGTGACCCAGTACTTC
j_gene: TRBJ1-3; v_gene: TRBV4-1; d_gene: -; abundance: -; CDR3aa: CASSQLKAGGPGNTIYF; CDR3nt: TGCGCCAGCAGCCAACTGAAGGCGGGGGGGCCTGGAAACACCATATATTTT
j_gene: TRBJ1-2; v_gene: TRBV5-5; d_gene: -; abundance: -; CDR3aa: CASSPVGGPTNYGYTF; CDR3nt: TGTGCCAGCAGCCCGGTGGGGGGGCCCACTAACTATGGCTACACCTTC
j_gene: TRBJ2-7; v_gene: TRBV10-2; d_gene: -; abundance: -; CDR3aa: CASSLGLSGEQYF; CDR3nt: TGCGCCAGCAGCCTTGGACTCTCGGGCGAGCAGTACTTC
j_gene: TRBJ1-6; v_gene: TRBV19; d_gene: TRBD1; abundance: -; CDR3aa: CASTPQGNNSPLHF; CDR3nt: TGTGCCAGCACCCCACAGGGGAATAATTCACCCCTCCACTTT
j_gene: TRBJ1-6; v_gene: TRBV9; d_gene: -; abundance: -; CDR3aa: CASSAQGSSPLHF; CDR3nt: TGTGCCAGCAGCGCCCAGGGTTCTTCACCCCTCCACTTT
j_gene: TRBJ2-1; v_gene: TRBV12-5; d_gene: TRBD2; abundance: -; CDR3aa: CASGSGLAGGPGNEQFF; CDR3nt: TGTGCTAGTGGTTCGGGACTAGCGGGAGGGCCGGGCAATGAGCAGTTCTTC
j_gene: TRBJ2-7; v_gene: TRBV6-5; d_gene: -; abundance: -; CDR3aa: CASSYRDTSYEQYF; CDR3nt: TGTGCCAGCAGTTACCGGGACACCTCCTACGAGCAGTACTTC
j_gene: TRBJ1-1; v_gene: TRBV19; d_gene: -; abundance: -; CDR3aa: CASSMDETWRVNTEAFF; CDR3nt: TGTGCCAGTAGTATGGACGAGACATGGCGGGTGAACACTGAAGCTTTCTTT
j_gene: TRBJ2-3; v_gene: TRBV5-1; d_gene: -; abundance: -; CDR3aa: CASKHRVDGTDTQYF; CDR3nt: TGCGCCAGCAAACACAGGGTCGACGGCACAGATACGCAGTATTTT
j_gene: TRBJ1-1; v_gene: TRBV4-1; d_gene: TRBD1; abundance: -; CDR3aa: CASSQVPGTGNTEAFF; CDR3nt: TGCGCCAGCAGCCAAGTACCCGGGACAGGGAACACTGAAGCTTTCTTT
j_gene: TRBJ2-4; v_gene: TRBV28; d_gene: TRBD2; abundance: -; CDR3aa: CASSLLSGGLAKNIQYF; CDR3nt: TGTGCCAGCAGTTTACTCAGCGGGGGGCTAGCCAAAAACATTCAGTACTTC
j_gene: TRBJ1-6; v_gene: TRBV11-3; d_gene: -; abundance: few; CDR3aa: CASTPGQPNSPLHF; CDR3nt: TGTGCCAGCACACCGGGACAACCTAATTCACCCCTCCACTTT
j_gene: TRBJ2-3; v_gene: TRBV7-8; d_gene: -; abundance: -; CDR3aa: CASRLSDTQYF; CDR3nt: TGTGCCAGCAGACTATCAGATACGCAGTATTTT
j_gene: TRBJ2-3; v_gene: TRBV19; d_gene: -; abundance: -; CDR3aa: CASSMEGYTDTQYF; CDR3nt: TGTGCCAGTAGTATGGAGGGATACACAGATACGCAGTATTTT
j_gene: TRBJ2-7; v_gene: TRBV7-3; d_gene: -; abundance: -; CDR3aa: CASSLESGPTYEQYF; CDR3nt: TGTGCCAGCAGCTTAGAAAGCGGGCCTACCTACGAGCAGTACTTC
j_gene: TRBJ2-1; v_gene: TRBV7-9; d_gene: TRBD2; abundance: -; CDR3aa: CASSLGTSGNNEQFF; CDR3nt: TGTGCCAGCAGCCTCGGGACTAGCGGCAATAATGAGCAGTTCTTC